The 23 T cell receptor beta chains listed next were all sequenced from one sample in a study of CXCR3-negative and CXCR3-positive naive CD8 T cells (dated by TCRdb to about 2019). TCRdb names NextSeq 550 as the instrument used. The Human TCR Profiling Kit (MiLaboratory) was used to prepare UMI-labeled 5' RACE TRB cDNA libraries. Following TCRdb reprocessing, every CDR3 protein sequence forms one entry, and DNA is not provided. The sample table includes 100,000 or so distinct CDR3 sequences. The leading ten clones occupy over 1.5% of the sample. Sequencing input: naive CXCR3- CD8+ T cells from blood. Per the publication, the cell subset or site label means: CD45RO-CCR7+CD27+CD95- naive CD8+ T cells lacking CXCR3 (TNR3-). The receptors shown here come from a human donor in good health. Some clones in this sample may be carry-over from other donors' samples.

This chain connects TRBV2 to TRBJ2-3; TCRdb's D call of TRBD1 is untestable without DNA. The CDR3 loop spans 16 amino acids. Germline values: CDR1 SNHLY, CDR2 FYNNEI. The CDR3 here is CASSEAHPDSTDTQYF.

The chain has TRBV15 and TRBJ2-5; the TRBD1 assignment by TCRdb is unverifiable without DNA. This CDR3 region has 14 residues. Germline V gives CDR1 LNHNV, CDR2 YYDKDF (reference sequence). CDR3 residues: CATSSRGHQETQYF.

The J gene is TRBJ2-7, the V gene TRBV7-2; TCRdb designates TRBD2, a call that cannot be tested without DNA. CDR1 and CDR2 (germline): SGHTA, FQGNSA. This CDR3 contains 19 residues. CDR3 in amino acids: CASSLASSVLAGSLYEQYF.

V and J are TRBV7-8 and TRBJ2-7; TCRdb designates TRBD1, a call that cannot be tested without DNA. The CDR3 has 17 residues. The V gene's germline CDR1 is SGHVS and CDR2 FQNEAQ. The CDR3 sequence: CASSLESRRTGTYEQYF.

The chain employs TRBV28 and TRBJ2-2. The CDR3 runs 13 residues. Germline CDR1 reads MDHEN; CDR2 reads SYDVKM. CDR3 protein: CASSLLSTGELFF. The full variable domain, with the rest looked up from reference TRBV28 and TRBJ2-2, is DVKVTQSSRYLVKRTGEKVFLECVQDMDHENMFWYRQDPGLGLRLIYFSYDVKMKEKGDIPEGYSVSREKKERFSLILESASTNQTSMYLCASSLLSTGELFFGEGSRLTVL.

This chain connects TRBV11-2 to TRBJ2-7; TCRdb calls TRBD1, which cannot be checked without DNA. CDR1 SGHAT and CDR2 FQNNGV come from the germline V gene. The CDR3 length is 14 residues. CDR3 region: CASSLAGPGYEQYF.

CDR3 in amino acids: CASSENWDGANVLTF. V usage is TRBV2 and J usage is TRBJ2-6. Germline V gene sequence: CDR1 SNHLY, CDR2 FYNNEI. The CDR3 has 15 residues.

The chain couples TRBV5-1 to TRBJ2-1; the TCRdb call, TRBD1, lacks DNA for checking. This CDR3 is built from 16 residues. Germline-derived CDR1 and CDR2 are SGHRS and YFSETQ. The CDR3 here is CASSLDLGRIYNEQFF.

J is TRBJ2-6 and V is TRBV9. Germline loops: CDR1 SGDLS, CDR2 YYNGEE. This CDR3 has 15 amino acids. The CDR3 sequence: CASSGTARGANVLTF.

The CDR3 sequence: CASSHGLAGHVLAKNIQYF. The rearrangement uses TRBV7-9 and TRBJ2-4; the TRBD2 assignment by TCRdb is unverifiable without DNA. There are 19 residues in the CDR3. Germline values: CDR1 SEHNR, CDR2 FQNEAQ (reference sequence). The full variable domain, in which reference TRBV7-9 and TRBJ2-4 provide the parts outside the CDR3, is DTGVSQNPRHKITKRGQNVTFRCDPISEHNRLYWYRQTLGQGPEFLTYFQNEAQLEKSRLLSDRFSAERPKGSFSTLEIQRTEQGDSAMYLCASSHGLAGHVLAKNIQYFGAGTRLSVL.

This CDR3 is CASSGTATYEQYF. The chain recombines TRBV5-1 with TRBJ2-7; as DNA is missing, the TRBD1 call by TCRdb cannot be tested. The CDR3 loop spans 13 amino acids. Germline V gene lookup returns CDR1 SGHRS and CDR2 YFSETQ.

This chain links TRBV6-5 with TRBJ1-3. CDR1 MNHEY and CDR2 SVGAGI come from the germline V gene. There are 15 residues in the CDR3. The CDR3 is CASSYSLNSGNTIYF.

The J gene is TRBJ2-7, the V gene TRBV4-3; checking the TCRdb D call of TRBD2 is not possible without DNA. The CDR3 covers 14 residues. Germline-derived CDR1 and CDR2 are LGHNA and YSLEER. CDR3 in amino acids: CASSAGRAGYEQYF.

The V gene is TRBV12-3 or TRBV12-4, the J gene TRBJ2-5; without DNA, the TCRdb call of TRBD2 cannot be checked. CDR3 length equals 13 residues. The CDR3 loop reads CASSPLAGETQYF.

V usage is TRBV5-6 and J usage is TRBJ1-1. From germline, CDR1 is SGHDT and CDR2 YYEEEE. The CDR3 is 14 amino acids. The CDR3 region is CASSLGPRNTEAFF.

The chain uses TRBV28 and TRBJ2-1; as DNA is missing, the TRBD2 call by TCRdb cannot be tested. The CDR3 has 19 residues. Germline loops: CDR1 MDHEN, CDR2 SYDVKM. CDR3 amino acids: CASSPLLSELGGPNNEQFF.

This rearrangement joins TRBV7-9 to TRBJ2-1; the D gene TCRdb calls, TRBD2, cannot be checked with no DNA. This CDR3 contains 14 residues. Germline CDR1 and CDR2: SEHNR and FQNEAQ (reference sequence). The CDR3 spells CASSSGLAVDEQFF.

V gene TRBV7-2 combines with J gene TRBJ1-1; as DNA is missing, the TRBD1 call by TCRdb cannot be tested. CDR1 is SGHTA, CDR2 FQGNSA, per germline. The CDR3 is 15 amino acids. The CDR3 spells CASSLGGTENTEAFF.

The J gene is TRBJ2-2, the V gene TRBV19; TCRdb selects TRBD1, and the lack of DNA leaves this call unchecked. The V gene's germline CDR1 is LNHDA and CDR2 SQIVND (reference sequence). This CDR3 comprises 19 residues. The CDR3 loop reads CASSIEAGTPGYHTGELFF.

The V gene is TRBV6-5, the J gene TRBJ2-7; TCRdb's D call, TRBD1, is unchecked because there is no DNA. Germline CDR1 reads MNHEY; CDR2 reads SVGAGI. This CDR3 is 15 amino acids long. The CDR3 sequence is CASSYSGTGIHEQYF.

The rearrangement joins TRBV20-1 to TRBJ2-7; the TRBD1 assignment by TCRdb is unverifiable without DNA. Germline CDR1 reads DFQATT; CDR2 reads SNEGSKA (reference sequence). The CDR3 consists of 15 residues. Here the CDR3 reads CSANPAGSRSYEQYF.

CDR3: CSAPRAGANGEQFF. The chain links TRBV29-1 to TRBJ2-1; TCRdb lists TRBD2, though no DNA is available to test this call. This CDR3 contains 14 residues. Germline loops: CDR1 SQVTM, CDR2 ANQGSEA.

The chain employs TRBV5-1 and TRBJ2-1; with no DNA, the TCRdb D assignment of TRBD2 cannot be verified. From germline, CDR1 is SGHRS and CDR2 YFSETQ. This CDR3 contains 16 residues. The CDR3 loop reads CASSWMTSGWYNEQFF. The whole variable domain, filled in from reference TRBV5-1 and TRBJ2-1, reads KAGVTQTPRYLIKTRGQQVTLSCSPISGHRSVSWYQQTPGQGLQFLFEYFSETQRNKGNFPGRFSGRQFSNSRSEMNVSTLELGDSALYLCASSWMTSGWYNEQFFGPGTRLTVL.